These 8 T cell receptor beta chains were all obtained from the same sample, sequenced in a study of blood T cells in healthy people across ages. For the second PCR, which ran for 7 to 11 cycles, a sample-barcoded 5' primer and a J-beta primer mix were used. MiXCR, run by TCRdb on the 5' RACE reads, gives a single entry per CDR3 protein. The table has about 560,000 distinct CDR3 sequences, about a quarter seen once. The sample also formed part of further work on T cells of mothers and their children.

The sequencing input was blood. The origin of the receptors is a boy under 10 years old in good health.

The chain couples TRBV5-6 to TRBJ2-7; a possible D gene is TRBD2 (6 bases). CDR1 and CDR2 from the germline V gene are SGHDT and YYEEEE. The CDR3 runs to 15 residues. V dropped 3 bases and J dropped 3 bases, with 16 bases sitting between them. CDR3 sequence reads: CASSSGGGRDYEQYF. CDR3 nucleotide sequence: TGTGCCAGCAGCTCGGGTGGAGGGAGAGACTACGAGCAGTACTTC.

The CDR3 coding sequence is TGCAGTGCTAGGCGGACTAGCGGAACCCTCCTTAGCACAGATACGCAGTATTTT. This translates into CSARRTSGTLLSTDTQYF. The chain combines TRBV20-1 with TRBJ2-3; 10 positions match TRBD2. The V gene end was trimmed by 3 bases and the J gene end by 0 bases; junction bases not matched to a gene: 12. Germline-derived CDR1 and CDR2 are DFQATT and SNEGSKA (reference sequence). The CDR3 totals 18 residues.

The CDR3 loop reads CASSSQIWGHTEAFF. CDR3 DNA: TGTGCCAGCAGTTCCCAGATCTGGGGGCACACTGAAGCTTTCTTT. The chain is built from TRBV12-3 or TRBV12-4 and TRBJ1-1; D is perhaps TRBD1 (6 bases). The CDR3 spans 15 residues. Trimming shortened V by 4 bases and J by 3 bases, and 15 bases separated the two germline ends.

The V and J genes are TRBV6-5 and TRBJ2-1; 8 nucleotides match TRBD1. Gene TRBJ2-7 matches the end of the DNA better, so the J call may be wrong. CDR3 length: 15 amino acids. Germline assignment: CDR1 MNHEY and CDR2 SVGAGI. The CDR3 spells CASSPQGASSYEQYF. The CDR3 coding sequence is TGTGCCAGCAGTCCCCAGGGGGCCAGCTCCTACGAGCAGTACTTC.

The chain combines TRBV5-1 with TRBJ2-5; 12 nucleotides align to TRBD2. The J call is uncertain, as TRBJ2-1 better fits the DNA end. The germline V gene has CDR1 SGHRS and CDR2 YFSETQ. The length of the CDR3 is 19 residues. CDR3 amino acids: CASSLGLAGGPFANNEQFF. The CDR3 DNA follows: TGCGCCAGCAGCTTAGGTCTAGCGGGAGGGCCATTTGCCAACAATGAGCAGTTCTTC.

The rearrangement joins TRBV6-5 to TRBJ1-2; 9 positions agree with TRBD1. After removal of 5 bases from V and 3 bases from J, the junction contained 4 bases not matched to a gene. This CDR3 has 14 residues. CDR1 MNHEY and CDR2 SVGAGI come from the germline V gene. The CDR3 here is CASSRTGGDYGYTF. CDR3 nucleotide sequence: TGTGCCAGCAGTCGCACAGGGGGCGACTATGGCTACACCTTC.

This clonotype was counted between two and nine times. The V call is TRBV20-1, the J call TRBJ1-6; the match to TRBD1 covers 8 bases. This CDR3 region has 15 residues. Germline loops: CDR1 DFQATT, CDR2 SNEGSKA (reference sequence). The junction had 7 bases not matched to a gene; V was cut back by 0 bases and J by 9 bases. This chain's CDR3 is CSARDLQGEVSPLHF. The CDR3 bases are TGCAGTGCTAGAGATCTACAGGGGGAGGTTTCACCCCTCCACTTT.

The chain joins TRBV7-2 to TRBJ1-2, with D unresolved. The V end was cut by 3 bases, the J end by 6 bases, with 11 bases between. Germline V lookup: CDR1 SGHTA, CDR2 FQGNSA. This CDR3 comprises 13 residues. The CDR3 is CASSLMERDGYTF. CDR3 coding DNA: TGTGCCAGCAGCTTGATGGAGAGGGATGGCTACACCTTC.